This record covers a single T cell receptor (beta chain). This clone occurred a few times. What antigen it recognizes has not been identified. One base away there is no much larger clone; base qualities are not given. This sample stems from a study of cytomegalovirus exposure and HLA in healthy donors (dated by TCRdb to about 2017). Broadly, across the study: In an earlier analysis of approximately 640 of the donors, less than 350 Gb of sequence data and some 100 million unique TCR beta sequences from 180 million or so T cells were reported. About 280 gigabases of sequencing data and around 85 million unique TCR sequences made up an early release that covered fewer than 650 HLA-typed donors. The genetic ancestry cluster associated with self-reported Caucasian donors included around 76% of the 398 genotyped donors. The study aimed to test whether signatures of past pathogen exposure could be identified by cataloging public T cell receptors. The T cell repertoires of 666 subjects were profiled by immunosequencing and related to cytomegalovirus serostatus. In addition to the first cohort of hundreds of subjects, a separate validation cohort of 120 different subjects was used. High-throughput TCR immunosequencing, statistical association of individual TCRs with disease status, and machine learning were combined to predict cytomegalovirus infection status. In a later analysis, previously published TCR beta repertoires from 666 donors were re-analyzed and high-resolution HLA genotyping was added so that TCR occurrence patterns could be studied. In the later analysis, no new phenotypic data were used to find candidate immune exposures; instead, reliance was placed on TCR beta sequences and their occurrence across donors. An earlier analysis of 587 of the donors used high-throughput TCR beta sequencing to judge whether each TCR beta V gene segment behaved as functional or pseudogenic. Donor age, sex, ethnicity and CMV serostatus were collected together with the repertoire data. In a later genetic analysis, genome-wide SNP genotypes for about 60% of the 666 donors were used, and that subset was treated as a discovery cohort. Every repertoire in the discovery cohort had been generated on one and the same sequencing platform. Class I and class II HLA loci were covered by the typing at four-digit resolution. The number of typed donors differed by locus: 629-630 for A, B, C, DRB1 and DQB1; 500 to 550 for DQA1; around 580 for DPA1; and roughly 470 for DPB1. Because of strong linkage in the cohort, roughly five DR-DQ haplotypes were treated as single units for association and clustering. Among around 400 genotyped donors of the cohort, an average of around 240,000 unique TCR beta nucleotide sequences were sequenced per donor, around 20% of them non-productive. The paper as a whole reports these results and caveats: Across donors, most TCR sequences were observed very rarely, whereas some public TCRs were present in many individuals. Roughly uniform sequencing depth across donors was assumed in presence/absence analyses, although this assumption may not hold. Specific HLA alleles were associated with 16,951 TCR beta sequences at a false discovery rate of 0.05 in a later analysis. Assigning TCR associations to individual alleles was difficult when HLA alleles, especially DR and DQ, strongly co-occurred. HLA typing was unavailable for some donors at each locus, so association tests used only the typed subset. Compared with the roughly 600-donor mean, donors in an Asian-associated ancestry cluster had fewer N-insertions in productive TCRs, according to a later genetic analysis. According to a later analysis, TCR association rates differed among HLA loci, with DRB1 alleles showing the most associated TCRs and HLA-C alleles showing the fewest. Some IMGT-functional V segments, including TRBV6-2 and TRBV6-3, could not be told apart with the 87-base-pair reads, so those segments were excluded. In a later analysis, HLA-associated TCR beta chains were found to be more clonally expanded and to have lower generation probabilities than equally common non-associated chains. This cohort had only TCR beta chains sequenced, and the lack of alpha or paired-chain data limited which features could be detected. In a later analysis, most CMV-associated TCR beta chains were found to appear HLA-restricted, with HLA associations seemingly driven largely by CMV exposure. The classifier was reported to diagnose cytomegalovirus status with high specificity and sensitivity in both the original cohort and the validation cohort. Immune exposure information for the cohort was limited to CMV serostatus. Linkage disequilibrium might explain the correlated functional status among segregating V segments, but an unknown experimental factor could not be excluded. According to a later analysis, parvovirus B19, influenza, CMV and Epstein-Barr virus appeared linked to several top co-occurrence clusters. The sequencing pipeline was judged likely to have produced a cluster of highly shared sequence variants as a technical artifact. The authors suggested that the approach could potentially be generalized to other disease states and immunological phenotypes. Three of the identified cytomegalovirus-associated TCR beta chains were confirmed in vitro to be specific for cytomegalovirus antigens. The study gave a list of 150 to 200 TCR beta chains associated with cytomegalovirus. A further reported finding was that TCR beta sequences accurately predicted the HLA-A and HLA-B alleles for most subjects in the first cohort. Because counts were too low, seventeen rarely observed V segments, including chromosome 9 orphons, were excluded from the earlier analysis of around 590 of the donors. A later genetic analysis associated a missense DCLRE1C variant with V-gene and J-gene trimming of TCR beta chains, and an independent cohort replicated the association. Broadly in line with IMGT annotations, most TCR beta V segments showed up in productive rearrangements about 87% or about 30% of the time in an earlier analysis of several hundred of the donors.

The cohort comprised fewer than 750 healthy bone marrow donors. All cohort members were sampled while nominally healthy, although unrecorded immune exposures were likely present. The donor tested CMV seronegative, placing the donor among the 350 to 400 seronegative members of the cohort. Every donor gave a peripheral blood sample, and the peripheral blood mononuclear cells from that sample were used for TCR beta sequencing. The Qiagen DNeasy Blood Extraction Kit was used to extract genomic DNA from the blood cell samples. Library generation was performed with the immunoSEQ multiplex PCR assay. A mixture of 60 forward primers for TCR Vbeta segments and 13 reverse primers for TCR Jbeta segments was used in the multiplex PCR. The CDR3 region of rearranged TCR beta genes was amplified from genomic DNA by a multiplex PCR assay. The Illumina HiSeq System was used to sequence the amplified TCR beta libraries as 87-base-pair reads. In the paper's pipeline: In a later analysis, tens of millions of unique TCR beta chains were counted across the 500 to 850 repertoires, and roughly 11 million of these chains were shared by at least two donors. To remove PCR and sequencing errors, raw reads were error-corrected and collapsed into unique sequences using a nearest-neighbor algorithm that merged closely related sequences. Alignment of CDR3 sequences to IMGT reference sequences was used to assign V, D and J gene segments. Each retained sequence needed at least a six-nucleotide match to both a V gene segment and a J gene segment. Rearrangements were called productive when the CDR3 lacked stop codons and stayed in frame with V and J; all others were non-productive. Following IMGT convention, CDR3 was defined as the stretch from the second conserved V-encoded cysteine up to the conserved J-encoded phenylalanine. Sequences without an unambiguous match to a single V gene segment were excluded from the earlier analysis of about 600 of the donors. An earlier analysis of under 750 of the donors called V segments functional above 56.7% productive rearrangements and segregating when the between-donor standard deviation exceeded 5%. A statistical classification framework was developed to diagnose cytomegalovirus status using the catalog of TCR beta chain sequences. In a later analysis, TCR nucleotide sequences were compared against IMGT/GENE-DB human TR gene sequences so that V and J genes could be assigned. A later analysis assigned CDR3 sequences and most-parsimonious VDJ recombination scenarios with the TCRdist pipeline. In a later analysis, each TCR beta chain was defined by its CDR3 amino acid sequence together with its V-gene family, and reads without a unique V-gene family were excluded. To address suspected cross-contamination and a sequencing artifact, a later analysis removed 450 to 700 highly shared, low-generation-probability nucleotide sequences. In a later analysis, a clonal expansion index was calculated for each public chain from normalized within-repertoire ranks of inferred template counts. A later analysis computed generation probabilities with a VDJ recombination model fitted to out-of-frame rearrangements, and checked the results against IGoR. In a later analysis, hypergeometric tests were used to score TCR-TCR, TCR-HLA and TCR-CMV co-occurrence, with a repertoire-size bias correction applied to TCR pairs. False discovery rates were estimated in a later analysis by permuting HLA or CMV assignments 20 times. A later analysis grouped co-occurring TCRs with DBSCAN, adding TCRdist sequence similarity when clustering within HLA-allele-positive subsets. Co-occurrence clustering excluded repertoires with fewer than 30,000 or more than 120,000 public chains, plus five with anomalous nucleotide sharing. TCRdb re-hosts the immuneACCESS table, in-frame sequences only. Its copies lack some clones; in the studies checked, an unresolved V gene accounts for under half of them, and the cause for the rest is not known. That table furnishes V, J and clone size, whereas the DNA furnished D and trimming. Here the sample has under 200,000 clones; around 80% occur a single time. The top ten clones comprise around 5.7% of the sample.

The CDR3 runs 12 amino acids, cysteine and phenylalanine included. Only the CDR3 region is kept as DNA, spanning 36 bases read in frame from base 1. CDR1 and CDR2 (SQVTM, ANQGSEA) derive from the germline V gene. The junction shows trimming of 7 bases on V and 8 bases on J, plus 15 bases between the germline ends. The sequenced sample consisted of PBMCs. The clonotype was recovered from a middle-aged man in good health and CMV-seronegative. The rearrangement combines TRBV29-1 with TRBJ2-4; the D segment could be TRBD1, given 7 matching bases. The nucleotides read TGCAGCGCTGCCAGGGGGGCTTACATTCAGTACTTC. The encoded protein is CSAARGAYIQYF.